Shown below are 20 T cell receptor beta chains from a single sample sequenced in a study of identical twins. TCRdb re-analysed the 5' RACE reads in MiXCR, keeping a single row per CDR3 protein. The data contain 650,000 to 800,000 distinct CDR3 sequences, over 8.5% of them singletons. The data were also submitted as part of a second study, on yellow fever vaccine responses in identical twins.

Sequenced material: PBMCs. The receptors come from a young woman in good health.

This clonotype was observed at least ten times. The chain recombines TRBV7-2 with TRBJ1-6; D perhaps matches TRBD1 (5 bases). V lost 0 bases and J 10 bases, leaving 16 bases between the germline ends. Germline V gives CDR1 SGHTA, CDR2 FQGNSA. The CDR3 contains 16 residues. CDR3: CASSLAAGYSTSPLHF. CDR3 nucleotides: TGTGCCAGCAGCTTAGCCGCAGGGTACTCTACCTCACCCCTCCACTTT. The full variable domain, its missing parts supplied by reference TRBV7-2 and TRBJ1-6, is GAGVSQSPSNKVTEKGKDVELRCDPISGHTALYWYRQSLGQGLEFLIYFQGNSAPDKSGLPSDRFSAERTGGSVSTLTIQRTQQEDSAVYLCASSLAAGYSTSPLHFGNGTRLTVT.

This chain uses TRBV20-1 with TRBJ1-2; 10 bases align to TRBD1. Trimming cost V 2 bases and J 1 base; bases outside gene matches: 7. CDR1 and CDR2 from the germline V gene are DFQATT and SNEGSKA (reference sequence). The CDR3 is 16 residues long. CDR3 residues: CSARNRDRGYNYGYTF. In DNA form, the CDR3 reads TGCAGTGCTAGAAACCGGGACAGGGGATATAACTATGGCTACACCTTC.

The chain links TRBV6-2 or TRBV6-3 to TRBJ1-5, with D maybe TRBD1 (5 bases). The CDR3 extends over 15 amino acids. In germline, CDR1 is MNHEY, CDR2 SVGEGT. Between the trimmed V and J ends, which lost 7 bases and 2 bases, there was a span of 15 bases. CDR3 in amino acids: CASKRRDRGNQPQHF. The CDR3 region has the DNA TGTGCCAGCAAAAGAAGAGACAGAGGCAATCAGCCCCAGCATTTT.

This clonotype was detected many times. CDR3 region: CASSPTIVPYEQYF. The CDR3 DNA reads as TGTGCCAGCAGCCCCACCATAGTTCCCTACGAGCAGTACTTC. V gene TRBV6-1 combines with J gene TRBJ2-7, with D unresolved. This CDR3 contains 14 residues. The germline V gene encodes CDR1 MNHNS and CDR2 SASEGT. Trimming left V 6 bases short and J 2 bases short, with 14 bases between.

The chain couples TRBV19 to TRBJ2-2; a weak D match, TRBD2 (5 bases). Trimming shortened V by 6 bases and J by 10 bases, and 15 bases separated the two germline ends. The CDR3 is made up of 13 amino acids. Germline CDR1 and CDR2: LNHDA and SQIVND (reference sequence). CDR3: CASSQRGLKELFF. CDR3 nucleotides: TGTGCCAGTAGCCAACGAGGACTTAAGGAGCTGTTTTTT.

The chain carries TRBV24-1 and TRBJ1-1; D remains ambiguous. Trimming shortened V by 3 bases and J by 5 bases, and 15 bases separated the two germline ends. This CDR3 spans 15 amino acids. Germline CDR1 is KGHDR and CDR2 is SFDVKD. The CDR3 DNA reads as TGTGCCACCAGTGATCCGCGAGGGAAGGAGACTGAAGCTTTCTTT. It translates to CATSDPRGKETEAFF.

V gene TRBV20-1 combines with J gene TRBJ2-5; D is unresolved. V dropped 0 bases and J dropped 2 bases, with 13 bases sitting between them. This CDR3 region has 15 residues. Germline V gives CDR1 DFQATT, CDR2 SNEGSKA (reference sequence). The CDR3 bases are TGCAGTGCTAGAGATCCGAGGAATTCTCAAGAGACCCAGTACTTC. Its protein is CSARDPRNSQETQYF.

CDR3 loop: CASSPGLAQFEQYF. DNA for the CDR3: TGCGCCAGCAGCCCCGGACTAGCGCAGTTCGAGCAGTACTTC. This sequence joins TRBV5-1 and TRBJ2-7, with TRBD2 matching 9 bases. The CDR3 is 14 residues long. Germline lookup yields CDR1 SGHRS and CDR2 YFSETQ. V lost 4 bases and J lost 6; bases outside the gene matches: 8.

This clonotype was observed a handful of times. This chain connects TRBV4-3 to TRBJ1-5; D is undetermined. V gave up 0 bases and J gave up 9 bases, with 15 bases separating them. The CDR3 totals 15 residues. Germline V gene data show CDR1 as LGHNA and CDR2 as YSLEER. In DNA form, the CDR3 reads TGCGCCAGCAGCCAAGATCGGGCCCGGGAACGGCCCCAGCATTTT. It translates to CASSQDRARERPQHF.

In its sample, this clonotype was seen many times. The V call is TRBV29-1, the J call TRBJ1-1; D perhaps matches TRBD1 (5 bases). The V gene's germline CDR1 is SQVTM and CDR2 ANQGSEA. The ends were cut back, 7 bases at V and 6 bases at J, with 15 bases in the middle. The CDR3 extends over 12 amino acids. The CDR3 DNA reads TGCAGCGGACGGCCGGTCAGGGCTGAAGCTTTCTTT. Its protein product is CSGRPVRAEAFF.

This clonotype was recorded a few times. This chain uses TRBV20-1 with TRBJ2-5, with 9 bases that match TRBD2. CDR1 is DFQATT and CDR2 is SNEGSKA in the germline V gene (reference sequence). Trimming at V came to 0 bases and at J to 4 bases, leaving 3 bases not matched to a gene. The CDR3 sequence is 14 residues long. CDR3 region: CSARDLLAGETQYF. The CDR3 bases are TGCAGTGCTAGAGACTTACTAGCGGGAGAGACCCAGTACTTC.

This clonotype was detected a few times. V is TRBV14 and J is TRBJ2-1; possible D gene TRBD2, 5 bases. CDR3 length equals 12 residues. V gave up 5 bases and J gave up 7 bases, with 9 bases separating them. Germline assignment: CDR1 SGHDN and CDR2 FVKESK. The CDR3 bases are TGTGCCAGCAGCGGGGAGTGGAATGAGCAGTTCTTC. Encoded protein: CASSGEWNEQFF.

This clonotype has ten or more counts. V is TRBV12-3 or TRBV12-4 and J is TRBJ2-2, with 10 bases fitting TRBD2. V gave up 10 bases and J gave up 1 base; unmatched junction bases: 9. CDR3 size: 16 residues. The CDR3 coding sequence is TGTGCCACTAGACCGGGACTAGCGCTGAACACCGGGGAGCTGTTTTTT. Translating it yields CATRPGLALNTGELFF.

This clonotype has at least ten counts. The rearrangement joins TRBV7-2 to TRBJ1-5; no reliable D call. CDR1 SGHTA and CDR2 FQGNSA come from the germline V gene. The length of the CDR3 is 14 residues. Trimming took off 5 bases at V and 3 bases at J, with 11 bases between the two ends. The CDR3 region is CASSPGVVNQPQHF. The CDR3 region has the DNA TGTGCCAGCAGCCCTGGCGTCGTCAATCAGCCCCAGCATTTT.

The chain carries TRBV7-9 and TRBJ2-7; TRBD2 aligns across 8 bases. The V gene's germline CDR1 is SEHNR and CDR2 FQNEAQ (reference sequence). After removal of 4 bases from V and 3 bases from J, the junction contained 8 bases not matched to a gene. CDR3 length: 15 amino acids. The DNA for the CDR3 is TGTGCCAGCAGCTCCCGGGGGGGGGCTCTCTACGAGCAGTACTTC. The encoded protein is CASSSRGGALYEQYF. Filled out from reference TRBV7-9 and TRBJ2-7, the complete variable domain reads DTGVSQNPRHKITKRGQNVTFRCDPISEHNRLYWYRQTLGQGPEFLTYFQNEAQLEKSRLLSDRFSAERPKGSFSTLEIQRTEQGDSAMYLCASSSRGGALYEQYFGPGTRLTVT.

In its sample, this clonotype was seen a few times. The chain couples TRBV20-1 to TRBJ1-1; tentative D call: TRBD1 (5 bases). V was trimmed by 2 bases and J by 7 bases, leaving 8 bases between them. Germline CDR1 is DFQATT and CDR2 is SNEGSKA (reference sequence). The CDR3 covers 11 residues. CDR3 nucleotides: TGCAGTGCTAGAAGGGGAGTTGAAGCTTTCTTT. Translating gives CSARRGVEAFF.

In its sample, this clonotype was seen a few times. The V and J genes are TRBV11-2 and TRBJ2-4; D is unresolved. Germline V lookup: CDR1 SGHAT, CDR2 FQNNGV. This CDR3 is 15 amino acids long. The V gene lost 3 bases and the J gene lost 0 bases, with 9 bases spanning the gap. CDR3 coding DNA: TGTGCCAGCAGCTTTGGTTTACTAGCCAAAAACATTCAGTACTTC. This translates into CASSFGLLAKNIQYF.

This clonotype was counted at least ten times. V usage is TRBV12-3 or TRBV12-4 and J usage is TRBJ1-2, with D perhaps matching TRBD1 (5 bases). Trimming took 1 base from V and 6 from J, leaving 9 bases between them. This CDR3 region has 13 residues. CDR3 nucleotide sequence: TGTGCCAGCAGTTTAGTCAGGGTAGATGGCTACACCTTC. The encoded protein is CASSLVRVDGYTF.

The sample holds a few counts of this clonotype. The rearrangement joins TRBV6-5 to TRBJ2-4, with D perhaps given as TRBD1 or TRBD2 (7 bases each). Germline values: CDR1 MNHEY, CDR2 SVGAGI. The germline V and J ends were trimmed by 0 bases and 1 base, with 16 bases remaining between them. This CDR3 comprises 18 residues. Written as DNA, the CDR3 is TGTGCCAGCAGTTACTCGGGTCAGGGGGGGTCTGCCAAAAACATTCAGTACTTC. Amino acid sequence: CASSYSGQGGSAKNIQYF.

This clonotype was detected many times. The chain is built from TRBV4-1 and TRBJ2-7, with D uncertain. The CDR3 loop spans 15 amino acids. The germline gives CDR1 MGHRA, CDR2 YSYEKL. Deletions cut 1 base from V and 1 base from J, with 11 bases between. The CDR3 DNA sequence: TGCGCCAGCAGCCAAGCTAACAAAGCATCCTACGAGCAGTACTTC. This encodes CASSQANKASYEQYF.